This T cell receptor (beta chain) appears in the sequencing data of a study of T-cell reconstitution after alpha-beta-depleted transplantation in children (dated by TCRdb to 2016 to 2017). A note on the overall study: T-cell immune reconstitution after TCRalphabeta/CD19-depleted allogeneic hematopoietic cell transplantation in children was quantitatively tracked in the study by means of TCR repertoire profiling. What the study reported, not specific to this receptor: The apparently early alphabetaT-cell count recovery about two months after transplant was reportedly dependent on only several hundred rapidly expanded clones derived from non-depleted graft cells. Over subsequent months, a decline in hyperexpanded clone frequencies was noted, and after one year, T-cell counts and TCRbeta diversity were mostly ascribed to newly produced T cells. In some patients, the high TCRbeta diversity seen at day 60 was put down to recipient T cells and intrathymic progenitors that had survived conditioning.

The sample's treatment or condition label, decoded: allogeneic hematopoietic cell transplantation with graft depleted of TCRalphabeta T cells and CD19 B cells. TCRalphabeta/CD19-depleted allogeneic hematopoietic cell grafts were given to the transplant recipients, all of whom were children. As to this clonotype: The clone's antigen remains unknown. Base qualities are missing; no much larger clone stands one base away.

Receptor amplification or capture employed PCR. Sequencing was performed on an Illumina HiSeq 2500. Molecular barcoding was employed in the preparation of TCR libraries, with unique molecular identifiers being used to normalize TCRbeta repertoire quantification. The public reads were run again by TCRdb, first through fastp at Q25 and then through MiXCR, and only productive beta chains were kept. When rows share a CDR3 protein, they turn into one entry using the most common DNA and genes. The sample table holds some 550,000 distinct CDR3 sequences, of which 20% to 25% were seen once. The ten largest clones capture 13% to 15% of the sample. Deletion took 3 bases off V and 5 bases off J, with a span of 10 bases between the germline ends. Sequences MDHEN (CDR1) and SYDVKM (CDR2) are obtained from the germline V gene. The CDR3 runs 13 amino acids, cysteine and phenylalanine included. The retained sequence is limited to the CDR3, 39 bases, with the frame set at the first base.

The TCR originated in a boy younger than two who had a stem cell transplant for acute myeloid leukemia, so the T cells may come from the graft donor. The sequencing here drew on PBMCs, mostly from graft donor cells, taken 360 days after TCRalphabeta/CD19-depleted stem cell transplant. The chain was built from TRBV28 and TRBJ1-2; the D gene identity is not certain. The CDR3 amino acid sequence is: CASSFVAGYGYTF. The nucleotides are TGTGCCAGCAGTTTCGTCGCCGGGTATGGCTACACCTTC.